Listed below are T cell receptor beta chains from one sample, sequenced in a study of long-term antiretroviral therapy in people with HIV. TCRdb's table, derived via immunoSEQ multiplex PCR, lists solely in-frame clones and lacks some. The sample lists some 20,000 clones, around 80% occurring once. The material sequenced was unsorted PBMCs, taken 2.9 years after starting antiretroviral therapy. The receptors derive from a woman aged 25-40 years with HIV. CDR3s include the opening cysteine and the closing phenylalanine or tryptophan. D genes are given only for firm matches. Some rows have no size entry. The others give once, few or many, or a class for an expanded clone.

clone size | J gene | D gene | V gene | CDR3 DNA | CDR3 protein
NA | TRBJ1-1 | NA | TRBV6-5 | TGTGCCAGCAGTTACTCAATGGCTCGGATAGGCACTGAAGCTTTCTTT | CASSYSMARIGTEAFF
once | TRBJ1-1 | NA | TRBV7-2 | TGTGCCAGCAGCTTAGCAACTGAAGCTTTCTTT | CASSLATEAFF
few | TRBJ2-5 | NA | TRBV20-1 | TGCAGTGGGACTTTCCAAGAGACCCAGTACTTC | CSGTFQETQYF
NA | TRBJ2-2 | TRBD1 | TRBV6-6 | TGTGCCAGCAGTTATAACGAGGGGGCCGGTACCGGGGAGCTGTTTTTT | CASSYNEGAGTGELFF
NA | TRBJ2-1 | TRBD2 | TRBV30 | TGTGCCTGGAGTTTGACTAGCGGGGGGCTAAGGTTCTTC | CAWSLTSGGLRFF
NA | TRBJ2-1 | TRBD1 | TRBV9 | TGTGCCAGCAGCCCCTCCGGGACAGTTAACAATGAGCAGTTCTTC | CASSPSGTVNNEQFF
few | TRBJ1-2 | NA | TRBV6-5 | TGTGCCAGCAGTTACGGCAGGGCCTATGGCTACACCTTC | CASSYGRAYGYTF
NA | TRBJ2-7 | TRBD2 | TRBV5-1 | TGCGCCAGCAGCCCATTCTCGGGGGGGACCTACGAGCAGTACTTC | CASSPFSGGTYEQYF
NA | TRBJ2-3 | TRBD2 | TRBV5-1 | TGCGCCAGCAACCGGGGGGAGTTTGCGGATACGCAGTATTTT | CASNRGEFADTQYF
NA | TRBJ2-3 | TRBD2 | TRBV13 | TGTGCCAGCAGCCCCCGACTAGCGGCGATCACAGATACGCAGTATTTT | CASSPRLAAITDTQYF
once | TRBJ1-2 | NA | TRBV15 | TGTGCCACCAGCAGAGGCGGGGGAGAACAGGACTATGGCTACACCTTC | CATSRGGGEQDYGYTF
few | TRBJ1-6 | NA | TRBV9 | TGTGCCAGCAGCTCTCCACAGGGTAACAATTCACCCCTCCACTTT | CASSSPQGNNSPLHF
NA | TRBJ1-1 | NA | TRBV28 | TGTGCCAGCAGTCCTCGCTTGATGCGCGGGGCATGGAACACTGAAGCTTTCTTT | CASSPRLMRGAWNTEAFF
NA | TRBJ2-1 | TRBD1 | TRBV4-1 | TGCGCCAGCAGCCAAAGACCCGGGACAGACGCTTACAATGAGCAGTTCTTC | CASSQRPGTDAYNEQFF
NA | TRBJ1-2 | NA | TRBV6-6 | TGTGCCAGCAGCCGAATAGGAGCATCTAACTATGGCTACACCTTC | CASSRIGASNYGYTF
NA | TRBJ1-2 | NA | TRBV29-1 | TGCAGCGTCGTGGGGGGGAGCAATGGCTACACCTTC | CSVVGGSNGYTF
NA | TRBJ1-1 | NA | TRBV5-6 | TGTGCCAGCAGCTTGGCGTTGGTGGTGATGAACACTGAAGCTTTCTTT | CASSLALVVMNTEAFF
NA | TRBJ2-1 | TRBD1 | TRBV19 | TGTGCCAGTAGTAAAGACCGGGACAGGGGACGTCATGAGCAGTTCTTC | CASSKDRDRGRHEQFF
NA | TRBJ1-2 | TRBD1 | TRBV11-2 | TGTGCCAGCAGCAAAGCCGGGACAGGGGAGAGCTACACCTTC | CASSKAGTGESYTF
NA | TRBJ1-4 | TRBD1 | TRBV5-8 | TGTGCCAGCAGCTTTTTTTCGGGACAGGAGAATGAAAAACTGTTTTTT | CASSFFSGQENEKLFF
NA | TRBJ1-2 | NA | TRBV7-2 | TGTGCCAGCAGCTTAGCGCGGGGGGCGGGCTACACCTTC | CASSLARGAGYTF
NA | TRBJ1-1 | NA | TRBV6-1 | TGTGCCAGCAGTGGGCAGGGCCCCGTCGCTGAAGCTTTCTTT | CASSGQGPVAEAFF
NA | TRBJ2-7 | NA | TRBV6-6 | TGTGCCAGCAGTAGGCCCCTGCCAGGGGACGACTACGAGCAGTACTTC | CASSRPLPGDDYEQYF
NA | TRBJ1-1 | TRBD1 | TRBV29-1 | TGCAGCGTTGTCGGTGGACAGGCGCGGAGAAACACTGAAGCTTTCTTT | CSVVGGQARRNTEAFF
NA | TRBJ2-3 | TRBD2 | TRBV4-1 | TGCGCCAGCAGCCAAGAGGAGAGGGGAGGGACAGATACGCAGTATTTT | CASSQEERGGTDTQYF
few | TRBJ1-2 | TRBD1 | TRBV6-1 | TGTGCCAGCAGTGAGACGACAGGGGGAATGGGGGGCTACACCTTC | CASSETTGGMGGYTF
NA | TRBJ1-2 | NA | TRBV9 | TGTGCCAGCAGCGACAGAGCCTATGGCTACACCTTC | CASSDRAYGYTF
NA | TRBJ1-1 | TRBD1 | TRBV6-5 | TGTGCCAGTCGCCTACAGGGGATAATGAACACTGAAGCTTTCTTT | CASRLQGIMNTEAFF
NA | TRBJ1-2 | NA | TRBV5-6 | TGTGCCAGCACGGCGGGGTCAGGTGGCTACACCTTC | CASTAGSGGYTF
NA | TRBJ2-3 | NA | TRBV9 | TGTGCCAGCAGCGTCCGCGGGGGCGCCACAGATACGCAGTATTTT | CASSVRGGATDTQYF
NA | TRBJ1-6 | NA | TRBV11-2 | TGTGCCAGCAGCTCTCAGGGACGGGGGGCAAATTCACCCCTCCACTTT | CASSSQGRGANSPLHF
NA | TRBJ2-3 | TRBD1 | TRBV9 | TGTGCCAGCAGCGTAGAACACAGGGGGACCCCTTATTTT | CASSVEHRGTPYF
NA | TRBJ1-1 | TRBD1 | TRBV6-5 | TGTGCCAGCAGTCATAAGCAGGGGGCTAGCTCTGAAGCTTTCTTT | CASSHKQGASSEAFF
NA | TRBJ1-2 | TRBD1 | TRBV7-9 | TGTGCCAGCATCCCCGTGGGACAGGGCGATGGCTACACCTTC | CASIPVGQGDGYTF
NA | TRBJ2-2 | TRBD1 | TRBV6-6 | TGTGCCAGCAAATCGAGGACAGGCGTGGGGACCGGGGAGCTGTTTTTT | CASKSRTGVGTGELFF
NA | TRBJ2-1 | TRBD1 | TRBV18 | TGTGCCAGCTCAACACCGACAGGGAGCAATGAGCAGTTCTTC | CASSTPTGSNEQFF
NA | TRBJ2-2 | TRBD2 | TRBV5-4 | TGTGCCAGCAGCCCAGCGGGGGGAGGGAACACCGGGGAGCTGTTTTTT | CASSPAGGGNTGELFF
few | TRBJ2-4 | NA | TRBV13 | TGTGCCAGCAGCTTGGGGGAAATGAACATTCAGTACTTC | CASSLGEMNIQYF
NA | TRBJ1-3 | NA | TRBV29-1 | TGCAGCGTTGAAGGGGTTCGGGGGGGCCACTCTGGAAACACCATATATTTT | CSVEGVRGGHSGNTIYF
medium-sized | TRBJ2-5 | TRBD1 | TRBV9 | TGTGCCAGCAGCGTAGTAGGTACAGGGGGAGAGACCCAGTACTTC | CASSVVGTGGETQYF
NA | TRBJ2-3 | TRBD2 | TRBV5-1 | TGCGCCAGCAGCTTGGTGGCTAGCGGGGGGGCGACAGATACGCAGTATTTT | CASSLVASGGATDTQYF
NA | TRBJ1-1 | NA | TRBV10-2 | TGCGCCAGCAGTGAGTCAAACGAACCTGAAGCTTTCTTT | CASSESNEPEAFF
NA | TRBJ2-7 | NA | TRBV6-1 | TGTGCCAGCAGCCATTCCGCCTACGAGCAGTACTTC | CASSHSAYEQYF
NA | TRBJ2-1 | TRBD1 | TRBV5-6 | TGTGCCAGCAGCTTGGCCGTGAAGGGGGCGGACAATGAGCAGTTCTTC | CASSLAVKGADNEQFF
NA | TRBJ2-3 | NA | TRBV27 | TGTGCCAGCAGTGACGACAGGCTCGGACGCACAGATACGCAGTATTTT | CASSDDRLGRTDTQYF
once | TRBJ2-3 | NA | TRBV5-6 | TGTGCCAGCAGCTTGTTGGGGGCAGATACGCAGTATTTT | CASSLLGADTQYF
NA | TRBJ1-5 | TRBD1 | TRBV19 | TGTGCCAGTAGCCAGGGGGATCTAAGCAATCAGCCCCAGCATTTT | CASSQGDLSNQPQHF
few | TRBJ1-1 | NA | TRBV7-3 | TGTGCCAGCAGCATAACAGTGGGCATGAACACTGAAGCTTTCTTT | CASSITVGMNTEAFF
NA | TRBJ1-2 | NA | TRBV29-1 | TGCAGCGTTCAAGTACTAAACTATGGCTACACCTTC | CSVQVLNYGYTF
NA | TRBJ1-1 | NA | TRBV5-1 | TGCGCCAGCAGCTTGGGGGGCGGCACCGGAACTGAAGCTTTCTTT | CASSLGGGTGTEAFF
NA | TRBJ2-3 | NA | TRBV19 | TGTGCCAGTAGAGCCGGGGATCCAACCCCCGGTACGCAGTATTTT | CASRAGDPTPGTQYF
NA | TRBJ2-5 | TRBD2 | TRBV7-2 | TGTGCCAGCAGCCCCGGGGTTAGCGGGGGGGCCGGGGAGACCCAGTACTTC | CASSPGVSGGAGETQYF
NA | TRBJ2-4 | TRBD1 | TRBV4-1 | TGCGCCAGCAGCCAAGATAGGACAGGGGGCTGGGACATTCAGTACTTC | CASSQDRTGGWDIQYF
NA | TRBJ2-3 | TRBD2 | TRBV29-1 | TGCAGCGTTAGGCCCGGGACTAGCACCCTCACAGATACGCAGTATTTT | CSVRPGTSTLTDTQYF
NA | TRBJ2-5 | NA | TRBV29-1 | TGCAGCGTTGAAGATTTTCGCCAGAGGGGAGAGACCCAGTACTTC | CSVEDFRQRGETQYF